What follows are 3 T cell receptor beta chains derived from one specimen sequenced in a study of blood T cell repertoires in COVID-19. Sequencing was performed with immunoSEQ multiplex PCR; in TCRdb, only in-frame clones are kept and a portion is missing. The repertoire includes about 130,000 clones, about four fifths of them detected once, and more than 9% sits in the top ten. Source material: peripheral blood. Receptor source: a woman aged 60-75 years with acute or convalescent COVID-19.

The chain carries TRBV2 and TRBJ2-2; 8 nucleotides align to TRBD2. V lost 7 bases and J lost 5; bases outside the gene matches: 3. The CDR3 runs to 13 residues. Germline CDR1 SNHLY, CDR2 FYNNEI. Here the CDR3 DNA reads TGTGCCAGCAAAGGCGGGGGGACCGGGGAGCTGTTTTTT. Amino acid sequence: CASKGGGTGELFF.

The chain is built from TRBV2 and TRBJ2-2; the D gene is possibly TRBD1 (6 bases). Germline CDR1 reads SNHLY; CDR2 reads FYNNEI. Trimming cost V 8 bases and J 5 bases, with 21 bases left between them. This CDR3 is 16 amino acids long. The CDR3 nucleotides are TGTGCCAGCGGTTCAGGGGCTCGGCTTCAAACCGGGGAGCTGTTTTTT. Translation gives CASGSGARLQTGELFF.

This clone was seen only a few times. This chain uses TRBV3-1 (or the pseudogene TRBV3-2) with TRBJ2-3; maybe TRBD2 (7 bases). CDR3 size: 16 residues. The V gene lost 0 bases and the J gene lost 10 bases, with 20 bases spanning the gap. Per germline, CDR1 LGHDT and CDR2 YNNKEL (reference sequence). CDR3 in DNA: TGTGCCAGCAGCCAAGAGGTGTGGGGGGGGGCCCATCCGCAGTATTTT. Translating gives CASSQEVWGGAHPQYF.